A selection of T cell receptor beta chains follows, all from one sample in a study of shared clonotypes between healthy human individuals. Libraries were prepared by immunoSEQ multiplex PCR; TCRdb keeps only in-frame clonotypes and omits some of them. The sample carries 2,500,000 or so clones, 85% to 95% recorded once. Sequencing was done on a sample of naive CD4+ T cells from PBMCs. The receptors here all came from a man between 18 and 29 years old in good health. Some clones in this sample may be carry-over from other donors' samples. Each CDR3 is given with its conserved first and last residue. Fields, in order: V gene, J gene, D gene, clone size, CDR3 DNA, CDR3 protein. D genes are given only for firm matches. Clone size is not always given. Where it is, it says once, few, many or a class for expanded clones.

V: TRBV6-1; J: TRBJ1-2; D: -; size: once; DNA: TGTGCCAGCAGTGAAAGAACAGGCCGTTATGGCTACACCTTC; CDR3: CASSERTGRYGYTF
V: TRBV5-1; J: TRBJ2-6; D: TRBD1; size: -; DNA: TGCGCCAGCAGCCCCGAGGGACAGTTCAGCTCTGGGGCCAACGTCCTGACTTTC; CDR3: CASSPEGQFSSGANVLTF
V: TRBV27; J: TRBJ1-3; D: TRBD1; size: -; DNA: TGTGCCAGCAGTCCCCTAGGACAGGTCAGTCCCGGAAGCTCTGGAAACACCATATATTTT; CDR3: CASSPLGQVSPGSSGNTIYF
V: TRBV6-5; J: TRBJ2-2; D: -; size: -; DNA: TGTGCCAGCAGTCCTATGACCGGGGAGCTGTTTTTT; CDR3: CASSPMTGELFF
V: TRBV7-2; J: TRBJ2-2; D: -; size: -; DNA: TGTGCCAGCAACCAGAGAGCCGGCAGGGCCACCCCCACCGGGGAGCTGTTTTTT; CDR3: CASNQRAGRATPTGELFF
V: TRBV10-3; J: TRBJ1-3; D: -; size: -; DNA: TGTGCCATCAGTGACCCAGTCTCTGGAAACACCATATATTTT; CDR3: CAISDPVSGNTIYF
V: TRBV5-4; J: TRBJ2-2; D: -; size: -; DNA: TGTGCCAGCAGCACCCACGTTGAGAACACCGGGGAGCTGTTTTTT; CDR3: CASSTHVENTGELFF
V: TRBV7-3; J: TRBJ2-2; D: -; size: -; DNA: TGTGCCAGCAGCTGGGAGTCCCCCGGGGAGCTGTTTTTT; CDR3: CASSWESPGELFF
V: TRBV28; J: TRBJ2-3; D: TRBD2; size: -; DNA: TGTGCCAGCAGTCTCCCTTTGGGGAGCGGGAGAACAGATACGCAGTATTTT; CDR3: CASSLPLGSGRTDTQYF
V: TRBV6-1; J: TRBJ2-2; D: TRBD2; size: -; DNA: TGTGCCAGCAGTGAAGTGGCTAGCGGGAGCGGTACCGGGGAGCTGTTTTTT; CDR3: CASSEVASGSGTGELFF
V: TRBV18; J: TRBJ1-1; D: TRBD1; size: -; DNA: TGTGCCAGCTCACGCAACAGGGGGTCCACTGAAGCTTTCTTT; CDR3: CASSRNRGSTEAFF
V: TRBV15; J: TRBJ2-4; D: TRBD2; size: -; DNA: TGTGCCACCAGCCTCCGGGGGGAGGGAGAGTACTTC; CDR3: CATSLRGEGEYF
V: TRBV13; J: TRBJ2-1; D: -; size: -; DNA: TGTGCCAGCAGCTTCGTTGGTTACAATGAGCAGTTCTTC; CDR3: CASSFVGYNEQFF
V: TRBV6-1; J: TRBJ1-3; D: TRBD1; size: -; DNA: TGTGCCAGCAGTGATGGACAGGGAGGAAACACCATATATTTT; CDR3: CASSDGQGGNTIYF
V: TRBV6-6; J: TRBJ2-7; D: TRBD1; size: -; DNA: TGTGCCAGCAGTTACGGGACAGGGGTGTACGAGCAGTACTTC; CDR3: CASSYGTGVYEQYF
V: TRBV28; J: TRBJ1-1; D: -; size: few; DNA: TGTGCCAGCAGTTTAGGGGGGACGGCTTTCTTT; CDR3: CASSLGGTAFF
V: TRBV28; J: TRBJ2-1; D: -; size: -; DNA: TGTGCCAGCAGTTCCCTGGACGAGGGAAGCAATGAGCAGTTCTTC; CDR3: CASSSLDEGSNEQFF
V: TRBV2; J: TRBJ1-1; D: -; size: -; DNA: TGTGCCAGCGATGAGGGGCCCACTGAAGCTTTCTTT; CDR3: CASDEGPTEAFF
V: TRBV27; J: TRBJ1-5; D: TRBD1; size: -; DNA: TGTGCCAGCAGTTTTTACCGGGACAGGGGCAATCAGCCCCAGCATTTT; CDR3: CASSFYRDRGNQPQHF
V: TRBV27; J: TRBJ2-6; D: TRBD2; size: -; DNA: TGTGCCAGTATCACCTTTCTCGGGGGGGCTGGGGCCAACGTCCTGACTTTC; CDR3: CASITFLGGAGANVLTF
V: TRBV27; J: TRBJ2-1; D: TRBD2; size: -; DNA: TGTGCCAGCGGGTCTAGCGGGGAAGACGAGCAGTTCTTC; CDR3: CASGSSGEDEQFF
V: TRBV7-8; J: TRBJ1-2; D: -; size: -; DNA: TGTGCCAGCAGCCCTATGAAGGGGAACTATGGCTACACCTTC; CDR3: CASSPMKGNYGYTF
V: TRBV30; J: TRBJ1-3; D: -; size: -; DNA: TGTGCCTGGAGCGGGGGAGGGAACACCATATATTTT; CDR3: CAWSGGGNTIYF
V: TRBV28; J: TRBJ1-5; D: -; size: few; DNA: TGTGCCAGCAGTTGGGGGCTTGATCAGCCCCAGCATTTT; CDR3: CASSWGLDQPQHF
V: TRBV28; J: TRBJ2-1; D: -; size: -; DNA: TGTGCCAGCAGTTCCGGGGGGCTGCCTTTAGGTGAGCAGTTCTTC; CDR3: CASSSGGLPLGEQFF
V: TRBV2; J: TRBJ1-5; D: -; size: few; DNA: TGTGCCAGCAGAAGAAATCAGCCCCAGCATTTT; CDR3: CASRRNQPQHF
V: TRBV9; J: TRBJ1-2; D: TRBD1; size: -; DNA: TGTGCCAGCAGCTTCGGGACAGCTAACTATGGCTACACCTTC; CDR3: CASSFGTANYGYTF
V: TRBV15; J: TRBJ1-1; D: -; size: -; DNA: TGTGCCACCAGCAGAGAAGGCGGCAGGGGAAGAGCTTTCTTT; CDR3: CATSREGGRGRAFF
V: TRBV7-6; J: TRBJ1-3; D: -; size: -; DNA: TGTGCCAGCAGCTTATTGGCCCGCCCAGGTACTGGAAACACCATATATTTT; CDR3: CASSLLARPGTGNTIYF
V: TRBV5-6; J: TRBJ2-1; D: -; size: -; DNA: TGTGCCAGCAGCTTGGGGGGGTACAATGAGCAGTTCTTC; CDR3: CASSLGGYNEQFF
V: TRBV28; J: TRBJ2-7; D: -; size: -; DNA: TGTGCCAGCGAGGGCGGGAAGACTCCCTACGAGCAGTACTTC; CDR3: CASEGGKTPYEQYF
V: TRBV10-3; J: TRBJ1-5; D: -; size: -; DNA: TGTGCCATCAGCACCACGGGGACTCAGGGAAATCAGCCCCAGCATTTT; CDR3: CAISTTGTQGNQPQHF
V: TRBV19; J: TRBJ2-7; D: -; size: -; DNA: TGTGCCAGTAGTTCCCAGGGGAGAACCTACGAGCAGTACTTC; CDR3: CASSSQGRTYEQYF
V: TRBV7-9; J: TRBJ1-2; D: TRBD1; size: -; DNA: TGTGCCAGCAGCCCGGGACAGCTTGCTAACTATGGCTACACCTTC; CDR3: CASSPGQLANYGYTF
V: TRBV29-1; J: TRBJ1-1; D: TRBD1; size: -; DNA: TGCAGCGTTGAAGAAGGGACAGGAGGGACTGAAGCTTTCTTT; CDR3: CSVEEGTGGTEAFF
V: TRBV28; J: TRBJ2-1; D: TRBD2; size: -; DNA: TGTGCCACCATCACTAGCGGGAGGTACAATGAGCAGTTCTTC; CDR3: CATITSGRYNEQFF
V: TRBV7-9; J: TRBJ2-3; D: -; size: -; DNA: TGTGCCAGCAGCTCAAGCCCGGGGGCCGAAGGAACAGATACGCAGTATTTT; CDR3: CASSSSPGAEGTDTQYF
V: TRBV4-2; J: TRBJ2-3; D: TRBD1; size: -; DNA: TGTGCCAGCAGCCAAGAATCCGGACAGGGAGTCACAGATACGCAGTATTTT; CDR3: CASSQESGQGVTDTQYF
V: TRBV15; J: TRBJ2-7; D: -; size: once; DNA: TGTGCCACCAGCAGAGATAAGGGGTGGTCCTACGAGCAGTACTTC; CDR3: CATSRDKGWSYEQYF
V: TRBV5-6; J: TRBJ2-3; D: -; size: -; DNA: TGTGCCAGCAGCTTATTGCAGACAGCCACAGATACGCAGTATTTT; CDR3: CASSLLQTATDTQYF
V: TRBV18; J: TRBJ2-5; D: TRBD2; size: -; DNA: TGTGCCAGCTCACCAAGGGCGGGGGAAGAGCAGTACTTC; CDR3: CASSPRAGEEQYF